The 11 T cell receptor beta chains given below trace back to one sample, sequenced in a study of T cell responses to AZD1222 COVID-19 vaccine. Measured with immunoSEQ multiplex PCR; TCRdb has only the in-frame clones, and not every one. The table has 98,000 or so clones, 93% seen once. The input for sequencing was peripheral blood, taken on day 0 of AZD1222 vaccination. These receptors came from an adult in good health.

J is TRBJ2-1 and V is TRBV6-2 or TRBV6-3; D not resolved. CDR1 MNHEY and CDR2 SVGEGT come from the germline V gene. Trimming took off 5 bases at V and 12 bases at J, with 14 bases between the two ends. This CDR3 spans 12 amino acids. The chain's CDR3 is CASSPSVPAQFF. The DNA for the CDR3 is TGTGCCAGCAGTCCATCGGTTCCTGCGCAGTTCTTC.

This chain joins TRBV6-1 and TRBJ2-7; possibly TRBD1 for D (5 bases). The CDR3 consists of 13 residues. Per the germline V gene, CDR1 is MNHNS and CDR2 is SASEGT. The germline V and J ends were trimmed by 0 bases and 6 bases, with 9 bases remaining between them. The CDR3: CASSEAAGIEQYF. In DNA form, the CDR3 reads TGTGCCAGCAGTGAAGCCGCAGGGATCGAGCAGTACTTC.

Here the CDR3 reads CASSQHAPLWRLLRDTQYF. CDR3 bases: TGCGCCAGCAGTCAACACGCCCCTCTGTGGCGGCTACTAAGGGATACGCAGTATTTT. The genes are TRBV23-1 and TRBJ2-3; D remains unclear. TRBV23-1 is placed among ORFs of uncertain function. The germline V and J ends were trimmed by 2 bases and 6 bases, with 27 bases remaining between them. The CDR3 length is 19 residues.

The V and J genes are TRBV27 and TRBJ2-7; 9 bases map to TRBD2. This CDR3 comprises 14 residues. Per germline, CDR1 MNHEY and CDR2 SMNVEV (reference sequence). J was trimmed by 4 bases and V by 2 bases; bases with no gene match: 3. The CDR3 sequence is CASSLTLAGYEQYF. The CDR3 nucleotides read TGTGCCAGCAGTTTAACCCTAGCGGGATACGAGCAGTACTTC.

This chain joins TRBV30 and TRBJ2-1; the D gene is possibly TRBD2 (6 bases). CDR1 and CDR2 from the germline V gene are GTSNPN and SVGIG (reference sequence). V was cut by 1 base and J by 8 bases, with 18 bases left in between. The CDR3 has 15 amino acids. The CDR3 DNA follows: TGTGCCTGGAGTGGGATTGCGGGAAGTTCTCATGAGCAGTTCTTC. Translation gives CAWSGIAGSSHEQFF.

The chain uses TRBV15 and TRBJ1-2; no definite D call. V lost 0 bases and J 9 bases, leaving 11 bases between the germline ends. CDR3 size: 13 residues. Germline loops: CDR1 LNHNV, CDR2 YYDKDF (reference sequence). The CDR3 here is CATSREAGSRYTF. As DNA, the CDR3 is TGTGCCACCAGCAGAGAAGCCGGGAGTCGCTACACCTTC.

The J gene is TRBJ2-7, the V gene TRBV5-4; 11 bases are a match to TRBD2. CDR1 SGHNT and CDR2 YYREEE come from the germline V gene (reference sequence). V shed 4 bases, J shed 0 bases, and the junction held 3 bases outside the gene matches. The CDR3 totals 15 residues. CDR3 sequence (DNA): TGTGCCAGCAGCGCCGGGACTAGCGGCTCCTACGAGCAGTACTTC. Encoded protein: CASSAGTSGSYEQYF. Full variable domain (outside the CDR3, taken from reference TRBV5-4 and TRBJ2-7): ETGVTQSPTHLIKTRGQQVTLRCSSQSGHNTVSWYQQALGQGPQFIFQYYREEENGRGNFPPRFSGLQFPNYSSELNVNALELDDSALYLCASSAGTSGSYEQYFGPGTRLTVT.

The chain combines TRBV15 with TRBJ1-1; the D gene is possibly TRBD1 (6 bases). The V end lost 3 bases, the J end lost 4 bases, and 9 bases lay between the germline ends. There are 13 residues in the CDR3. CDR1 and CDR2 from the germline V gene are LNHNV and YYDKDF (reference sequence). For the CDR3, the DNA is TGTGCCACCAGCAGGGAGGGGGGCACTGAAGCTTTCTTT. This gives the protein CATSREGGTEAFF.

The V call is TRBV2, the J call TRBJ2-7; 11 nucleotides match TRBD2. The CDR3 is 14 amino acids. Trimming removed 6 bases from V and 3 bases from J; junction bases left unmatched: 4. Germline CDR1 is SNHLY and CDR2 is FYNNEI. The CDR3 reads CASRPGLAGYEQYF. The CDR3 DNA reads as TGTGCCAGCAGGCCCGGACTAGCGGGCTACGAGCAGTACTTC.

This clone was seen just once. V and J are TRBV27 and TRBJ2-7, with 10 bases identical to TRBD1. CDR1 and CDR2 from the germline V gene are MNHEY and SMNVEV (reference sequence). The length of the CDR3 is 14 residues. The ends lost 5 bases at V and 6 bases at J; junction bases unmatched: 7. This CDR3 is CASSLDGTGVEQYF. The CDR3 DNA is TGTGCCAGCAGTCTAGACGGGACAGGGGTCGAGCAGTACTTC.

The chain is built from TRBV10-3 and TRBJ1-3; D is unclear. The CDR3 is 17 amino acids. Per germline, CDR1 ENHRY and CDR2 SYGVKD. V lost 7 bases and J 0 bases, leaving 19 bases between the germline ends. CDR3 in DNA: TGTGCCATCACGAGGCAGCCGCCAGGAGACTCTGGAAACACCATATATTTT. Translation gives CAITRQPPGDSGNTIYF.